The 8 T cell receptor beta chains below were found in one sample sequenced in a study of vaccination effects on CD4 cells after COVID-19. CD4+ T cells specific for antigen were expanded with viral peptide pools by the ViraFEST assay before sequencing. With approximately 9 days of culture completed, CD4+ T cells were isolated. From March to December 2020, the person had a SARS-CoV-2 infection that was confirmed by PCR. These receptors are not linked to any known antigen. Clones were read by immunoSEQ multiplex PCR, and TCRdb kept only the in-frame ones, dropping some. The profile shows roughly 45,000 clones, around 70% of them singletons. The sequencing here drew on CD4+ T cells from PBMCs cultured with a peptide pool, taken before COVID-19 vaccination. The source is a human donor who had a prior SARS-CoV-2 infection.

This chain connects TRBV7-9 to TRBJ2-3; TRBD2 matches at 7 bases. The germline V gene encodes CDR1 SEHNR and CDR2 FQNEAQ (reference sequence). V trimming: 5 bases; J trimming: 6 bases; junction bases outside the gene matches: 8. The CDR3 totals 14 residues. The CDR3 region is CASSPGLPVDTQYF. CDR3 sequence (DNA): TGTGCCAGCAGCCCGGGACTACCCGTGGATACGCAGTATTTT. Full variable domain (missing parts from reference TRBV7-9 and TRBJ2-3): DTGVSQNPRHKITKRGQNVTFRCDPISEHNRLYWYRQTLGQGPEFLTYFQNEAQLEKSRLLSDRFSAERPKGSFSTLEIQRTEQGDSAMYLCASSPGLPVDTQYFGPGTRLTVL.

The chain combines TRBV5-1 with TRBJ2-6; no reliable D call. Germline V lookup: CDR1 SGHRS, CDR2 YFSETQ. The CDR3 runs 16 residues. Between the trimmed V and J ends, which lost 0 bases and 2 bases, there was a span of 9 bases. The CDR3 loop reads CASSLESATGANVLTF. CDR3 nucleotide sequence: TGCGCCAGCAGCTTGGAAAGTGCAACTGGGGCCAACGTCCTGACTTTC.

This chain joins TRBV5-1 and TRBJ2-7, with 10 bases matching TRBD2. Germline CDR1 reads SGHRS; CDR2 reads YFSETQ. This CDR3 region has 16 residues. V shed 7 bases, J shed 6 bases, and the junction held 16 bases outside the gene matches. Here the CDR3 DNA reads TGCGCCAGCGCACCTCTAGCGGGAGTAATGGGAGCCGAGCAGTACTTC. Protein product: CASAPLAGVMGAEQYF.

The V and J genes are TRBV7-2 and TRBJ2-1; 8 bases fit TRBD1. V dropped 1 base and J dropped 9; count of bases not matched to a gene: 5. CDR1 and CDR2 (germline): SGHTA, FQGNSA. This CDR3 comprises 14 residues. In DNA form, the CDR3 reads TGTGCCAGCAGCTTAGAGCGGACAGGGCCTGAGCAGTTCTTC. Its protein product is CASSLERTGPEQFF.

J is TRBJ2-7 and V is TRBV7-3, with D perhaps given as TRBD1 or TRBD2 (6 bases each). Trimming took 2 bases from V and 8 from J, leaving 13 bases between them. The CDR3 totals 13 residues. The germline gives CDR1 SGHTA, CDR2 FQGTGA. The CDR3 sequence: CASSLALGGQQYF. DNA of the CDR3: TGTGCCAGCAGCTTAGCTTTGGGGGGCCAGCAGTACTTC.

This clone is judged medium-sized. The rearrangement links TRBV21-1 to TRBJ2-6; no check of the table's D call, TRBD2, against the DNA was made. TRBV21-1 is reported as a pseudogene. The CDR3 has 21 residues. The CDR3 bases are TGTGCCAGCAGCAAAGAAGGAGTGATGAGGGCCCCCGTTACCGGGGCCAACGTCCTGACTTTC. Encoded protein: CASSKEGVMRAPVTGANVLTF.

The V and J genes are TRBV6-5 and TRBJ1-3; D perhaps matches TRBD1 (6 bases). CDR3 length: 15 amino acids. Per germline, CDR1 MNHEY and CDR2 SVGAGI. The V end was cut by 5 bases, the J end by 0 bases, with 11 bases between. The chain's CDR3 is CASSPQGHSGNTIYF. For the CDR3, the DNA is TGTGCCAGCAGTCCCCAGGGACACTCTGGAAACACCATATATTTT.

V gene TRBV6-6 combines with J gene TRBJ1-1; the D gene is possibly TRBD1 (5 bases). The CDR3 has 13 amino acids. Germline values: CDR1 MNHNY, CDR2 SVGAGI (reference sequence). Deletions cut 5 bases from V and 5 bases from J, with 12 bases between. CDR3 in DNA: TGTGCCAGCAGTGGGGCGTGGGGAACTGAAGCTTTCTTT. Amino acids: CASSGAWGTEAFF.